The 22 T cell receptor beta chains below come from one sample, sequenced in a study of technical replicates of blood from a few donors. TCRdb's table, derived via immunoSEQ multiplex PCR, lists solely in-frame clones and lacks some. The sample includes over 65,000 clones, 94% of them seen just once. The sequenced sample was T cells isolated from PBMCs. Source of these receptors: a human donor in good health.

This chain joins TRBV7-9 and TRBJ2-6; 8 nucleotides align to TRBD1. The germline V gene has CDR1 SEHNR and CDR2 FQNEAQ (reference sequence). The CDR3 spans 15 residues. After removal of 5 bases from V and 5 bases from J, the junction contained 5 bases not matched to a gene. CDR3 nucleotides: TGTGCCAGCAGCCAACAGGGGGGTAGGGCCAACGTCCTGACTTTC. Residues: CASSQQGGRANVLTF.

The rearrangement joins TRBV5-4 to TRBJ2-7, with D maybe TRBD1 (6 bases). Germline V gene data show CDR1 as SGHNT and CDR2 as YYREEE (reference sequence). V lost 2 bases and J 3 bases, leaving 6 bases between the germline ends. This CDR3 region has 12 residues. CDR3 DNA: TGTGCCAGCAGCTTAGGGGGCTACGAGCAGTACTTC. Translated, it gives CASSLGGYEQYF.

The CDR3, as DNA: TGTGCCAGCAGCTTTGCAGGACAGGGGGACGCCACTGAAGCTTTCTTT. Translating it yields CASSFAGQGDATEAFF. The J gene is TRBJ1-1, the V gene TRBV7-6; 10 bases align to TRBD1. The CDR3 loop spans 16 amino acids. Germline lookup yields CDR1 SGHVS and CDR2 FNYEAQ. The V gene end was trimmed by 3 bases and the J gene end by 4 bases; junction bases not matched to a gene: 8.

The rearrangement uses TRBV7-9 and TRBJ2-3; 7 nucleotides agree with TRBD2. The V gene's germline CDR1 is SEHNR and CDR2 FQNEAQ (reference sequence). With V trimmed by 2 bases and J by 3 bases, 8 bases remained unmatched. This CDR3 is built from 16 residues. The CDR3 spells CASSLRALALTDTQYF. CDR3 nucleotides: TGTGCCAGCAGCTTAAGGGCACTAGCGTTGACAGATACGCAGTATTTT. Supplemented by reference TRBV7-9 and TRBJ2-3, the full variable domain reads DTGVSQNPRHKITKRGQNVTFRCDPISEHNRLYWYRQTLGQGPEFLTYFQNEAQLEKSRLLSDRFSAERPKGSFSTLEIQRTEQGDSAMYLCASSLRALALTDTQYFGPGTRLTVL.

The gene calls are TRBV18 and TRBJ1-5; a weak D match, TRBD1 (6 bases). The CDR3 contains 13 residues. V dropped 6 bases and J dropped 7 bases, with 13 bases sitting between them. Germline values: CDR1 KGHSH, CDR2 LQKENI. The chain's CDR3 is CASSSGQIQPQHF. In nucleotides, the CDR3 is TGTGCCAGCTCCTCCGGACAGATCCAGCCCCAGCATTTT. The full variable domain, its missing parts supplied by reference TRBV18 and TRBJ1-5, is NAGVMQNPRHLVRRRGQEARLRCSPMKGHSHVYWYRQLPEEGLKFMVYLQKENIIDESGMPKERFSAEFPKEGPSILRIQQVVRGDSAAYFCASSSGQIQPQHFGDGTRLSIL.

The chain links TRBV6-4 to TRBJ2-1, with 10 bases fitting TRBD1. Trimming removed 8 bases from V and 7 bases from J; junction bases left unmatched: 8. The CDR3 is made up of 14 amino acids. Germline assignment: CDR1 MRHNA and CDR2 SNTAGT. The CDR3 sequence is CASSRDRGSNEQFF. For the CDR3, the DNA is TGTGCCAGCTCCCGGGACAGGGGTTCAAATGAGCAGTTCTTC.

The V call is TRBV7-9, the J call TRBJ1-2; a possible D gene is TRBD1 (6 bases). This CDR3 spans 11 amino acids. The germline V and J ends were trimmed by 8 bases and 9 bases, with 13 bases remaining between them. CDR1 and CDR2 from the germline V gene are SEHNR and FQNEAQ (reference sequence). The CDR3 coding sequence is TGTGCCAGCCGGATGGGGGACAGCTACACCTTC. Translation: CASRMGDSYTF.

A note on this clone: At one boundary the junction diverges from the germline segment, which might be a read error. The chain combines TRBV6-6 with TRBJ2-7, with TRBD1 matching 9 bases. There are 12 residues in the CDR3. CDR1 MNHNY and CDR2 SVGAGI come from the germline V gene (reference sequence). CDR3 protein: CASSYRTGELDF. The CDR3, as DNA: TGTGCCAGCAGTTACAGGACAGGGGAGCTCGACTTC.

This clone has a single count. The chain recombines TRBV10-3 with TRBJ2-1; TRBD1 agrees at 9 bases. The CDR3 contains 13 residues. V dropped 5 bases and J dropped 8; count of bases not matched to a gene: 4. Germline V gene data show CDR1 as ENHRY and CDR2 as SYGVKD. The CDR3 DNA follows: TGTGCCATCAGTTGGGACAGGGCCCATGAGCAGTTCTTC. Translating gives CAISWDRAHEQFF.

The chain has TRBV7-2 and TRBJ1-4, with 9 bases matching TRBD1. The CDR3 sequence is 14 residues long. Trimming at V came to 3 bases and at J to 11 bases, leaving 7 bases not matched to a gene. Germline assignment: CDR1 SGHTA and CDR2 FQGNSA. CDR3 sequence (DNA): TGTGCCAGCAGCTTTCCCGGGACAGGGTTGAAACTGTTTTTT. This sequence encodes CASSFPGTGLKLFF.

In this sample, this clone turned up once. The gene calls are TRBV5-6 and TRBJ1-5; a weak D match, TRBD1 (5 bases). The CDR3 extends over 13 amino acids. Trimming took off 10 bases at V and 2 bases at J, with 13 bases between the two ends. Germline V CDR1 and CDR2: SGHDT, YYEEEE. The CDR3 DNA reads as TGTGCCTGGCCGGGGGAAGGCAATCAGCCCCAGCATTTT. It yields the protein CAWPGEGNQPQHF.

The chain joins TRBV7-8 to TRBJ1-4, with D maybe TRBD1 (6 bases). The germline V gene encodes CDR1 SGHVS and CDR2 FQNEAQ. Trimming shortened V by 5 bases and J by 8 bases, and 18 bases separated the two germline ends. The CDR3 consists of 15 residues. The chain's CDR3 is CASSPKRGAGEKLFF. DNA of the CDR3: TGTGCCAGCAGCCCGAAACGGGGGGCGGGGGAAAAACTGTTTTTT.

The V and J genes are TRBV30 and TRBJ1-2; maybe TRBD1 (5 bases). The CDR3 is 14 amino acids. Trimming left V 3 bases short and J 8 bases short, with 19 bases between. From germline, CDR1 is GTSNPN and CDR2 SVGIG (reference sequence). The CDR3 loop reads CAWRGQGSVRGYTF. CDR3 nucleotide sequence: TGTGCCTGGAGGGGGCAGGGATCGGTGAGGGGCTACACCTTC.

This clone was detected a few times. The V and J genes are TRBV28 and TRBJ2-2; D remains ambiguous. The length of the CDR3 is 13 residues. Deletions cut 3 bases from V and 5 bases from J, with 7 bases between. Germline V gene data show CDR1 as MDHEN and CDR2 as SYDVKM. In DNA, the CDR3 is TGTGCCAGCAGTTTGATTAGTACCGGGGAGCTGTTTTTT. This translates into CASSLISTGELFF.

The V call is TRBV6-1, the J call TRBJ2-7, with 11 bases aligning to TRBD2. This CDR3 has 14 residues. V shed 7 bases and J 4 bases; nucleotides not matched to a gene: 6. Per germline, CDR1 MNHNS and CDR2 SASEGT. Written as DNA, the CDR3 is TGTGCCAGCACTTCTAGCGGGGGGATTTACGAGCAGTACTTC. Amino acid sequence: CASTSSGGIYEQYF.

V is TRBV2 and J is TRBJ2-1, with D perhaps TRBD1 (6 bases). The CDR3 consists of 15 residues. The germline V gene has CDR1 SNHLY and CDR2 FYNNEI. Trimming stripped 5 bases from V and 0 bases from J, with 11 bases between. The CDR3 DNA follows: TGTGCCAGCAGTTCGAGGGGGAGCTCCTACAATGAGCAGTTCTTC. This gives the protein CASSSRGSSYNEQFF.

The rearrangement uses TRBV16 and TRBJ1-2; the match to TRBD1 covers 7 bases. The CDR3 extends over 15 amino acids. Germline V gene lookup returns CDR1 KGHSY and CDR2 FQNENV. V gave up 3 bases and J gave up 1 base; unmatched junction bases: 5. CDR3 sequence (DNA): TGTGCCAGCAGCCATCGTCAGGGGGATAACTATGGCTACACCTTC. This translates into CASSHRQGDNYGYTF. Full variable domain (missing parts from reference TRBV16 and TRBJ1-2): GEEVAQTPKHLVRGEGQKAKLYCAPIKGHSYVFWYQQVLKNEFKFLISFQNENVFDETGMPKERFSAKCLPNSPCSLEIQATKLEDSAVYFCASSHRQGDNYGYTFGSGTRLTVV.

Only a few counts were recorded for this clone. V is TRBV30 and J is TRBJ1-1; D gene uncertain. The ends were cut back, 4 bases at V and 0 bases at J, with 12 bases in the middle. Germline CDR1 reads GTSNPN; CDR2 reads SVGIG (reference sequence). The CDR3 totals 14 residues. CDR3: CAWNSRIMNTEAFF. Written as DNA, the CDR3 is TGTGCCTGGAACTCAAGAATCATGAACACTGAAGCTTTCTTT.

The chain couples TRBV28 to TRBJ1-4; TRBD1 matches at 9 bases. CDR1 and CDR2 from the germline V gene are MDHEN and SYDVKM. Trimming removed 3 bases from V and 8 bases from J; junction bases left unmatched: 10. The CDR3 has 16 residues. In nucleotides, the CDR3 is TGTGCCAGCAGTTTTTTTGCAACAGGGGGCCTAGAAAAACTGTTTTTT. As protein: CASSFFATGGLEKLFF.

The rearrangement links TRBV28 to TRBJ1-1; D is ambiguous. The length of the CDR3 is 13 residues. CDR1 and CDR2 from the germline V gene are MDHEN and SYDVKM. V gave up 3 bases and J gave up 2 bases, with 7 bases separating them. The CDR3, as DNA: TGTGCCAGCAGTTTTCGTCCCAACACTGAAGCTTTCTTT. This encodes CASSFRPNTEAFF.

The chain links TRBV6-1 to TRBJ1-5, with D maybe TRBD1 (5 bases). CDR3 length: 15 residues. Trimming removed 7 bases from V and 5 bases from J, with 18 bases in between. Per the germline V gene, CDR1 is MNHNS and CDR2 is SASEGT. CDR3 in DNA: TGTGCCAGCAAAAGGTTCCAGGGATCCGATCAGCCCCAGCATTTT. Residues: CASKRFQGSDQPQHF.

For this clone: Germline is not matched at one junction end, which may reflect a read error. The chain combines TRBV7-7 with TRBJ2-5, with D perhaps matching TRBD1 (6 bases). CDR3 size: 15 residues. Germline-derived CDR1 and CDR2 are SSHAT and FNYEAQ (reference sequence). As DNA, the CDR3 is TGTGCTAGCAGCAGCCGGGACACCCTGGGAGAGACCCAGTACTTC. Translating it yields CASSSRDTLGETQYF.